This note documents a single T cell receptor (beta chain) sequence. The entry originates in a study of shared clonotypes between healthy human individuals. Study summary: With ages of 18 to 49, the donors were two women and a few men.

Assay: immunoSEQ multiplex PCR; the TCRdb copy retains only in-frame clones and omits some. The sample shows more than 2,000,000 clones, 85% to 95% of them seen only once. The specimen was naive CD4+ T cells from PBMCs. Subset here: CD45RA+ positively selected. This clonotype was obtained from a man younger than 35 in good health. Some clones in this sample may be carry-over from other donors' samples.

CDR3 region: CASSIPQHVGYTF. The CDR3 region has the DNA TGTGCCAGTAGTATTCCCCAGCACGTGGGCTACACCTTC. The chain joins TRBV19 to TRBJ1-2; D gene uncertain. Germline V gives CDR1 LNHDA, CDR2 SQIVND (reference sequence). With 3 bases removed from V and 8 bases from J, the gap between germline ends came to 13 bases. This CDR3 has 13 residues.